This passage covers 10 T cell receptor beta chains from one sample sequenced in a study of cytomegalovirus exposure and HLA in healthy donors. PCR involved 60 Vbeta and 13 Jbeta primers. Libraries were prepared by immunoSEQ multiplex PCR; TCRdb keeps only in-frame clonotypes and omits some of them. The sample contains about 130,000 clones, 84% of which appear only once. The source material was PBMCs. The receptors were sampled from a woman aged 18-29 years in good health and CMV-seropositive.

The chain joins TRBV4-1 to TRBJ1-1; D remains unclear. The CDR3 loop spans 15 amino acids. Germline V gene data show CDR1 as MGHRA and CDR2 as YSYEKL. V lost 0 bases, J lost 5 bases, and 13 bases lay in between. The CDR3 region is CASSQEGRSGTEAFF. As DNA, the CDR3 is TGCGCCAGCAGCCAAGAAGGGAGGAGCGGGACTGAAGCTTTCTTT.

There are a few counts of this clone. The chain's CDR3 is CASSKPGQGYGYTF. As DNA, the CDR3 is TGTGCCAGCAGCAAACCGGGACAGGGGTATGGCTACACCTTC. This chain joins TRBV5-4 and TRBJ1-2, with 10 bases matching TRBD1. The V and J ends lost 4 bases and 5 bases, in that order; junction bases with no gene match: 5. CDR1 is SGHNT and CDR2 is YYREEE in the germline V gene (reference sequence). The CDR3 is made up of 14 amino acids.

CDR3 DNA: TGTGCCAGCAGCTCAAGGGCTAGCGGGGGCTCTGGCGAGCAGTACTTC. The encoded protein is CASSSRASGGSGEQYF. The chain has TRBV7-6 and TRBJ2-5; 10 nucleotides line up with TRBD2. The J call is doubtful: the DNA matches TRBJ2-7 better. Germline CDR1 reads SGHVS; CDR2 reads FNYEAQ. The length of the CDR3 is 16 residues.

The chain joins TRBV19 to TRBJ1-5; D call uncertain. CDR3 length equals 12 residues. Per germline, CDR1 LNHDA and CDR2 SQIVND (reference sequence). V was trimmed by 5 bases and J by 4 bases, leaving 6 bases between them. Here the CDR3 reads CASSGENQPQHF. CDR3 nucleotide sequence: TGTGCCAGTAGTGGAGAAAATCAGCCCCAGCATTTT. Full variable domain (outside the CDR3, taken from reference TRBV19 and TRBJ1-5): DGGITQSPKYLFRKEGQNVTLSCEQNLNHDAMYWYRQDPGQGLRLIYYSQIVNDFQKGDIAEGYSVSREKKESFPLTVTSAQKNPTAFYLCASSGENQPQHFGDGTRLSIL.

J is TRBJ2-5 and V is TRBV5-1, with D possibly being TRBD1 (5 bases). TRBJ2-7 matches the DNA end more closely, so the J call is doubtful. This CDR3 spans 14 amino acids. Germline V gene data show CDR1 as SGHRS and CDR2 as YFSETQ. CDR3 sequence: CASSLDRHSYEQYF. The CDR3 nucleotides read TGCGCCAGCAGCTTGGACAGGCATTCCTACGAGCAGTACTTC.

This clone has just one count. The chain carries TRBV27 and TRBJ1-2, with D hard to call. In germline, CDR1 is MNHEY, CDR2 SMNVEV (reference sequence). The CDR3 has 13 residues. The ends were cut back, 0 bases at V and 5 bases at J, with 7 bases in the middle. CDR3 nucleotides: TGTGCCAGCAGTTTATCGAGGATGTATGGCTACACCTTC. It yields the protein CASSLSRMYGYTF.

The CDR3 DNA reads as TGTGCCAGCAGTTACATTAGCTCCTACAATGAGCAGTTCTTC. Translating it yields CASSYISSYNEQFF. V is TRBV6-5 and J is TRBJ2-1; D not resolved. V was shortened by 2 bases and J by 0 bases, with 5 bases between the two germline ends. The CDR3 is made up of 14 amino acids. Germline CDR1 MNHEY, CDR2 SVGAGI.

The V call is TRBV27, the J call TRBJ2-3, with 12 bases that match TRBD2. In germline, CDR1 is MNHEY, CDR2 SMNVEV (reference sequence). The CDR3 has 17 amino acids. With 2 bases clipped from V and 1 base from J, the junction kept 4 bases outside the gene matches. The CDR3 protein is CASSLGTSGLRTDTQYF. The DNA for the CDR3 is TGTGCCAGCAGTTTAGGGACTAGCGGGCTCCGCACAGATACGCAGTATTTT.

CDR3 residues: CASSFGTGPGTGELFF. The CDR3 coding sequence is TGTGCCAGCAGCTTCGGGACAGGGCCGGGCACCGGGGAGCTGTTTTTT. The V call is TRBV5-5, the J call TRBJ2-2, with TRBD1 matching over 9 bases. CDR3 length: 16 residues. V gave up 2 bases and J gave up 4 bases; unmatched junction bases: 6. CDR1 SGHKS and CDR2 YYEKEE come from the germline V gene (reference sequence).

A remark on this clone: One junction end does not reproduce the germline sequence, and a read error may be involved. Additional DNA sequences in this sample encode the identical CDR3. The J gene is TRBJ2-7, the V gene TRBV10-2, with D tentatively TRBD1 (6 bases). This CDR3 region has 12 residues. Germline loops: CDR1 WSHSY, CDR2 SAAADI. CDR3 protein: CASREGQYEHYF. CDR3 nucleotides: TGCGCCAGCAGGGAAGGACAGTACGAGCACTACTTC.